These T cell receptor beta chains were read from a single sample in a study of OX40 agonist ivuxolimab in advanced cancers. The repertoire was sequenced with immunoSEQ multiplex PCR; TCRdb's copy has only in-frame clones and lacks some. This repertoire shows over 65,000 clones, roughly 93% found once; its top ten account for about 0.32%. The specimen comprised CD4+ or CD8+ T cells sorted from blood, sampled in a trial of the OX40 agonist ivuxolimab. Receptor source: an adult with an advanced solid tumor such as melanoma, head and neck, liver or kidney cancer. CDR3s include the opening cysteine and the closing phenylalanine or tryptophan. Fields, in order: D gene, V gene, J gene, clone size, CDR3 protein, CDR3 DNA. D genes are given only for firm matches. Some rows have no size entry. The others give once, few or many, or a class for an expanded clone.

TRBD1	TRBV5-1	TRBJ2-7	.	CASSTAGGNYEQYF	TGCGCCAGCAGCACTGCAGGGGGCAACTACGAGCAGTACTTC
.	TRBV6-5	TRBJ2-7	.	CASSEGTSTYEQYF	TGTGCCAGCAGCGAAGGAACCTCAACCTACGAGCAGTACTTC
TRBD2	TRBV27	TRBJ2-7	.	CASRLLAGPVYEQYF	TGTGCCAGCAGACTACTAGCGGGCCCCGTCTACGAGCAGTACTTC
.	TRBV28	TRBJ1-1	once	CASSQPIPKAFF	TGTGCCAGCAGTCAGCCGATACCAAAAGCTTTCTTT
.	TRBV5-4	TRBJ2-1	.	CATAAGGHSYNEQFF	TGTGCCACCGCAGCCGGGGGACACTCCTACAATGAGCAGTTCTTC
.	TRBV28	TRBJ1-3	.	CASSSGNTIYF	TGTGCCAGCAGTTCCGGAAACACCATATATTTT
TRBD1	TRBV2	TRBJ2-1	.	CASIPRDRVPYNEQFF	TGTGCCAGCATTCCCCGGGACAGGGTTCCCTACAATGAGCAGTTCTTC
.	TRBV28	TRBJ2-4	.	CASSLPGTWNIQYF	TGTGCCAGCAGTTTACCGGGTACCTGGAACATTCAGTACTTC
.	TRBV5-1	TRBJ2-3	once	CASSSGGYTDTQYF	TGCGCCAGCAGCTCGGGGGGCTACACAGATACGCAGTATTTT
.	TRBV6-6	TRBJ2-7	.	CASSPASGSSYEQYF	TGTGCCAGCAGTCCCGCCAGCGGCTCCTCCTACGAGCAGTACTTC
.	TRBV11-2	TRBJ2-5	.	CASSIGQPWGTQYF	TGTGCCAGCAGTATAGGCCAGCCCTGGGGGACCCAGTACTTC
TRBD2	TRBV7-9	TRBJ2-2	.	CASSSPALAATGELFF	TGTGCCAGCAGCTCCCCCGCCCTAGCGGCCACCGGGGAGCTGTTTTTT